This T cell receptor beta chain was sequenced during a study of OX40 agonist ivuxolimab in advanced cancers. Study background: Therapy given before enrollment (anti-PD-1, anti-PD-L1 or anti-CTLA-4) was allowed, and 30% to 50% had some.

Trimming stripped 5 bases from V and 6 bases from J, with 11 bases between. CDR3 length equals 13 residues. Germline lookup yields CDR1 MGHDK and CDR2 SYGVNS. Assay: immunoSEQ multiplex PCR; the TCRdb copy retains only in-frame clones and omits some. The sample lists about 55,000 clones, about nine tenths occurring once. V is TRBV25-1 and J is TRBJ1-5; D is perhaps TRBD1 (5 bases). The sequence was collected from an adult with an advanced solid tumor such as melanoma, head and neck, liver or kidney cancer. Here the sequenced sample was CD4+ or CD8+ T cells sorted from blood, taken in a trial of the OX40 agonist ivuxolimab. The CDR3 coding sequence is TGTGCCAGCAGTAGGGACTGGGGTCAGCCCCAGCATTTT. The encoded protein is CASSRDWGQPQHF.